The 16 T cell receptor beta chains listed next were all sequenced from one sample in a study of shared clonotypes between healthy human individuals. The protocol was immunoSEQ multiplex PCR, while the TCRdb copy is restricted to in-frame clones and leaves out a portion. The top ten hold around 0.13% of the sample, which has around 2,000,000 clones, 90% to 95% seen once. Sequences were obtained from naive CD4+ T cells sorted from blood. The subset here: CD45RA+ positively selected. The receptors derive from a man between 18 and 29 years old in good health.

To note about this clone: The same CDR3 can be traced to other DNA sequences in this sample. The chain is built from TRBV5-4 and TRBJ2-3, with D possibly matching TRBD2 (6 bases). The CDR3 consists of 13 residues. Germline CDR1 and CDR2: SGHNT and YYREEE (reference sequence). V lost 4 bases and J 3 bases, leaving 9 bases between the germline ends. This CDR3 is CASSLAGTDTQYF. The CDR3 nucleotides are TGTGCCAGCAGCCTGGCGGGGACAGATACGCAGTATTTT.

This chain links TRBV18 with TRBJ1-2; 9 positions agree with TRBD1. J lost 3 bases, V lost 5 bases, and 1 base had no gene match. This CDR3 has 13 amino acids. The germline V gene has CDR1 KGHSH and CDR2 LQKENI. The CDR3 sequence is CASSGTGYYGYTF. In DNA, the CDR3 is TGTGCCAGCTCAGGGACAGGGTACTATGGCTACACCTTC.

The chain employs TRBV5-1 and TRBJ2-7, with 10 bases lining up with TRBD1. The CDR3 is made up of 16 amino acids. Trimming cost V 4 bases and J 3 bases; bases outside gene matches: 10. Per the germline V gene, CDR1 is SGHRS and CDR2 is YFSETQ. The CDR3, as DNA: TGCGCCAGCAGCCCCCCCGACAGGGGGCATATCTACGAGCAGTACTTC. Translating it yields CASSPPDRGHIYEQYF.

The rearrangement links TRBV6-1 to TRBJ2-7; 9 positions agree with TRBD1. The CDR3 has 13 amino acids. With 8 bases clipped from V and 2 bases from J, the junction kept 4 bases outside the gene matches. Germline CDR1 MNHNS, CDR2 SASEGT. The CDR3 DNA reads as TGTGCCAGCGATAACAGGGGGCCCTACGAGCAGTACTTC. Its translation is CASDNRGPYEQYF.

This clone was seen just once. V is TRBV25-1 and J is TRBJ2-7; possible D gene TRBD2, 5 bases. The germline CDR1 and CDR2 sequences are MGHDK and SYGVNS. The CDR3 runs to 13 residues. Trimming took off 2 bases at V and 3 bases at J, with 8 bases between the two ends. CDR3 amino acids: CASSEVEGYEQYF. DNA for the CDR3: TGTGCCAGCAGTGAAGTAGAGGGCTACGAGCAGTACTTC.

The chain recombines TRBV25-1 with TRBJ2-2; TRBD1 matches at 7 bases. Germline values: CDR1 MGHDK, CDR2 SYGVNS. V was clipped by 7 bases and J by 7 bases; unmatched bases: 6. The CDR3 is made up of 13 amino acids. The CDR3 DNA is TGTGCCAGCAACAGGGGAACCGTCGGGGAGCTGTTTTTT. It encodes CASNRGTVGELFF. The whole variable domain, remainder taken from reference TRBV25-1 and TRBJ2-2, is EADIYQTPRYLVIGTGKKITLECSQTMGHDKMYWYQQDPGMELHLIHYSYGVNSTEKGDLSSESTVSRIRTEHFPLTLESARPSHTSQYLCASNRGTVGELFFGEGSRLTVL.

The rearrangement links TRBV5-1 to TRBJ1-2; 8 nucleotides agree with TRBD1. V was pared by 1 base and J by 4 bases, with 12 bases of the junction left unmatched. Germline lookup yields CDR1 SGHRS and CDR2 YFSETQ. The CDR3 extends over 17 amino acids. For the CDR3, the DNA is TGCGCCAGCAGCTTGCGAAACCCGGGACAGGTTGTCTATGGCTACACCTTC. Translation: CASSLRNPGQVVYGYTF.

The chain uses TRBV7-2 and TRBJ2-4; D is possibly TRBD1 (6 bases). Trimming removed 5 bases from V and 7 bases from J, with 15 bases in between. CDR1 and CDR2 from the germline V gene are SGHTA and FQGNSA. The CDR3 is 14 amino acids. The CDR3 is CASSQQGGSNIQYF. Written as DNA, the CDR3 is TGTGCCAGCAGCCAACAAGGGGGTTCCAACATTCAGTACTTC.

This chain links TRBV6-5 with TRBJ1-1; possibly TRBD1 for D (5 bases). The CDR3 runs to 15 residues. Deletions cut 4 bases from V and 0 bases from J, with 12 bases between. From germline, CDR1 is MNHEY and CDR2 SVGAGI. In DNA, the CDR3 is TGTGCCAGCAGTTTCCTCGGGACGATGAACACTGAAGCTTTCTTT. Its translation is CASSFLGTMNTEAFF.

This chain uses TRBV15 with TRBJ2-5; tentatively, D is TRBD2 (6 bases). Per germline, CDR1 LNHNV and CDR2 YYDKDF (reference sequence). V dropped 1 base and J dropped 1 base, with 10 bases sitting between them. The CDR3 totals 15 residues. CDR3 protein: CATSRGLGLQETQYF. The CDR3 DNA is TGTGCCACCAGCAGAGGACTAGGACTCCAAGAGACCCAGTACTTC.

V and J are TRBV6-1 and TRBJ1-1; D is unresolved. V was clipped by 6 bases and J by 4 bases, with 12 bases between them. The CDR3 totals 13 residues. CDR1 and CDR2 (germline): MNHNS, SASEGT. CDR3 DNA sequence: TGTGCCAGCAGCCAAGAACTGCTCACTGAAGCTTTCTTT. Translation gives CASSQELLTEAFF.

The chain carries TRBV18 and TRBJ2-1; D possibly corresponds to TRBD1 (6 bases). Deletions cut 0 bases from V and 4 bases from J, with 10 bases between. Germline CDR1 reads KGHSH; CDR2 reads LQKENI. The CDR3 spans 15 residues. This CDR3 reads CASSPPLRGYNEQFF. Written as DNA, the CDR3 is TGTGCCAGCTCACCACCCCTCAGGGGTTACAATGAGCAGTTCTTC.

This chain joins TRBV10-3 and TRBJ2-7; 7 bases match TRBD2. Germline CDR1 reads ENHRY; CDR2 reads SYGVKD. The CDR3 length is 13 residues. V lost 7 bases, J lost 2 bases, and 5 bases stayed unmatched. The CDR3 DNA is TGTGCCATCACTAGCGGTCAAACCTACGAGCAGTACTTC. Translation: CAITSGQTYEQYF.

With respect to this clone: Likely a read error: the CDR3 ends without its conserved phenylalanine or tryptophan. The DNA is omitted, as the CDR3 cannot be located on it reliably, and the CDR3 follows TCRdb's listing. The CDR3 here is CARSHETY. The rearrangement joins TRBV5-3 to TRBJ2-7. TRBV5-3 is placed among ORFs of uncertain function. The CDR3 has 8 amino acids, counting both end residues.

The chain employs TRBV6-5 and TRBJ2-3, with 7 bases lining up with TRBD2. CDR1 and CDR2 (germline): MNHEY, SVGAGI. The CDR3 spans 16 residues. J gave up 3 bases and V 2 bases, and 8 bases lay outside the gene matches. CDR3 region: CASSYGLSGRTDTQYF. DNA of the CDR3: TGTGCCAGCAGTTACGGCTTATCCGGGAGGACAGATACGCAGTATTTT.

This chain connects TRBV5-1 to TRBJ2-7; D is tentatively TRBD1 or TRBD2 (6 bases each). Germline CDR1 is SGHRS and CDR2 is YFSETQ. The CDR3 is 15 amino acids. V lost 4 bases and J 2 bases, leaving 16 bases between the germline ends. The CDR3 bases are TGCGCCAGCAGCCCGAGGGGGGACGGAACCTACGAGCAGTACTTC. This translates into CASSPRGDGTYEQYF.